This T cell receptor beta chain emerged from a study of PD-1 blockade in classical Hodgkin lymphoma. Overall study results and limits: Patients with a complete response exhibited baseline diversity comparable to newly diagnosed patients.

A remark on this clone: Its antigen is as yet unknown.

The patients all showed relapse after autologous stem cell transplantation, while their brentuximab vedotin exposure varied. Germline-derived CDR1 and CDR2 are SGHRS and YFSETQ. V was pared by 0 bases and J by 4 bases, with 6 bases of the junction left unmatched. This CDR3 is 15 amino acids long. Here immunoSEQ multiplex PCR was the method, and the copy in TCRdb shows in-frame clones only, minus some. This sample has more than 9,500 clones; roughly 81% occur once, and the top ten carry approximately 28%. Sequenced material: peripheral blood mononuclear cells (PBMCs), taken at baseline. V and J are TRBV5-1 and TRBJ1-2; TRBD1 matches 7 bases. The sequence derives from a human donor with classical Hodgkin lymphoma. CDR3: CASSLGFRDSYGYTF. CDR3 nucleotides: TGCGCCAGCAGCTTGGGATTTCGGGACAGCTATGGCTACACCTTC.